Each of the 25 T cell receptor beta chains below was sequenced from the same sample in a study of Ad26.COV2.S vaccination and SARS-CoV-2 variants. Treatment given: roughly 18 received Ad26.COV2.S at low or high dose, single or two shots; 5 received placebo; per-sample allocation not given. Samples analyzed were those drawn on day 63 after the first vaccine or placebo injection. Generated by immunoSEQ multiplex PCR, the TCRdb table keeps only in-frame clones and is missing some. The sample consists of approximately 480,000 clones, around 85% of them appearing once. Sequences were derived from peripheral blood, sampled in a trial of Ad26.COV2.S vaccine versus placebo. Receptor source: a person aged 18-65 years who received the Ad26.COV2.S COVID-19 vaccine or a placebo.

The genes are TRBV9 and TRBJ2-7; TRBD1 aligns across 12 bases. Germline V gives CDR1 SGDLS, CDR2 YYNGEE. CDR3 length: 16 amino acids. V lost 3 bases, J lost 0 bases, and 4 bases stayed unmatched. The CDR3 loop is CASSAGTGGASYEQYF. The CDR3 coding sequence is TGTGCCAGCAGCGCCGGGACAGGGGGCGCCTCCTACGAGCAGTACTTC.

The chain has TRBV6-5 and TRBJ1-2; TRBD1 aligns across 7 bases. The V and J ends lost 2 bases and 3 bases, in that order; junction bases with no gene match: 6. The CDR3 is 15 residues long. Germline CDR1 and CDR2: MNHEY and SVGAGI. The CDR3 sequence: CASSYPIDRDYGYTF. For the CDR3, the DNA is TGTGCCAGCAGTTACCCAATCGACAGGGACTATGGCTACACCTTC.

This sequence joins TRBV15 and TRBJ1-2; D remains unclear. Germline V gene data show CDR1 as LNHNV and CDR2 as YYDKDF (reference sequence). CDR3 length equals 13 residues. Trimming shortened V by 3 bases and J by 7 bases, and 12 bases separated the two germline ends. The CDR3 sequence: CATSRTRTVGYTF. The CDR3 nucleotides read TGTGCCACCAGCAGGACTCGGACTGTTGGCTACACCTTC.

The chain employs TRBV5-6 and TRBJ1-4; D is undetermined. The length of the CDR3 is 16 residues. The germline V gene encodes CDR1 SGHDT and CDR2 YYEEEE. The V end was cut by 0 bases, the J end by 7 bases, with 16 bases between. The CDR3 loop reads CASSLAPRASGEKLFF. The DNA for the CDR3 is TGTGCCAGCAGCTTGGCGCCGCGGGCCTCTGGTGAAAAACTGTTTTTT.

The gene calls are TRBV9 and TRBJ1-1, with D unresolved. CDR1 and CDR2 from the germline V gene are SGDLS and YYNGEE. The CDR3 totals 14 residues. With 0 bases removed from V and 8 bases from J, the gap between germline ends came to 14 bases. CDR3 protein: CASSVGNDRAEAFF. CDR3 in DNA: TGTGCCAGCAGCGTAGGAAATGATAGGGCCGAAGCTTTCTTT.

The chain combines TRBV28 with TRBJ1-2, with D possibly being TRBD1 (5 bases). Trimming removed 8 bases from V and 7 bases from J, with 17 bases in between. Looked up from germline, CDR1 is MDHEN and CDR2 is SYDVKM. The CDR3 totals 13 residues. DNA for the CDR3: TGTGCCAGCGAACCGGGGCGATGGTTTGGCTACACCTTC. Translated, it gives CASEPGRWFGYTF.

The rearrangement links TRBV30 to TRBJ2-5, with TRBD1 identical over 7 bases. The CDR3 loop spans 12 amino acids. CDR1 and CDR2 (germline): GTSNPN, SVGIG (reference sequence). The junction had 8 bases not matched to a gene; V was cut back by 4 bases and J by 9 bases. CDR3: CAWTLGTAPQYF. CDR3 sequence (DNA): TGTGCCTGGACCCTTGGGACAGCCCCCCAGTACTTC.

V usage is TRBV7-9 and J usage is TRBJ1-1; 9 nucleotides align to TRBD1. Germline CDR1 and CDR2: SEHNR and FQNEAQ (reference sequence). Trimming took 4 bases from V and 8 from J; bases not matched to a gene: 5. The CDR3 loop spans 13 amino acids. The CDR3 coding sequence is TGTGCCAGCAGCTCTACGGGACAGGGAGAAGCTTTCTTT. Translated: CASSSTGQGEAFF.

Of note for this clone: The sample has other DNA sequences that encode this CDR3 too. V usage is TRBV28 and J usage is TRBJ2-7; TRBD2 aligns across 11 bases. Germline V gene data show CDR1 as MDHEN and CDR2 as SYDVKM. The CDR3 sequence is 14 residues long. J was trimmed by 0 bases and V by 6 bases; bases with no gene match: 1. The CDR3 nucleotides read TGTGCCAGCAGGGGGACTAGCGGCTCCTACGAGCAGTACTTC. Residues: CASRGTSGSYEQYF.

The chain combines TRBV9 with TRBJ1-5; D call uncertain. Between the trimmed V and J ends, which lost 3 bases and 4 bases, there was a span of 11 bases. CDR1 and CDR2 from the germline V gene are SGDLS and YYNGEE. This CDR3 spans 14 amino acids. As DNA, the CDR3 is TGTGCCAGCAGCGAGGACCCTATAAATCAGCCCCAGCATTTT. Its translation is CASSEDPINQPQHF.

This clone was recorded once. The V call is TRBV19, the J call TRBJ2-1, with D possibly matching TRBD2 (6 bases). This CDR3 has 18 residues. Germline loops: CDR1 LNHDA, CDR2 SQIVND (reference sequence). Trimming shortened V by 5 bases and J by 10 bases, and 30 bases separated the two germline ends. CDR3 protein: CASSSQRALTGGGGEQFF. The CDR3 DNA follows: TGTGCCAGTAGTTCCCAACGAGCCCTGACCGGGGGAGGAGGCGAGCAGTTCTTC.

The chain employs TRBV19 and TRBJ2-1; the D is unclear. Deletions cut 3 bases from V and 9 bases from J, with 9 bases between. CDR3 length: 12 amino acids. Per germline, CDR1 LNHDA and CDR2 SQIVND (reference sequence). CDR3 in amino acids: CASSILRGEQFF. The CDR3 region has the DNA TGTGCCAGTAGTATTCTACGAGGTGAGCAGTTCTTC.

This chain joins TRBV4-2 and TRBJ1-2; maybe TRBD1 (5 bases). Germline CDR1 is LGHNA and CDR2 is YNFKEQ. The CDR3 is made up of 16 amino acids. Trimming removed 1 base at V and 8 bases at J, with 20 bases between. CDR3 nucleotides: TGTGCCAGCAGCCAAGTACTTTCAGGGCGGGTCGGAGGCTACACCTTC. Translation: CASSQVLSGRVGGYTF.

For the CDR3, the DNA is TGTGCCAGCAGACAATTTTCTAGCGGGAGGAACACCGGGGAGCTGTTTTTT. As protein: CASRQFSSGRNTGELFF. The chain links TRBV2 to TRBJ2-2; 10 nucleotides line up with TRBD2. In germline, CDR1 is SNHLY, CDR2 FYNNEI. The CDR3 covers 17 residues. V trimming: 6 bases; J trimming: 1 base; junction bases outside the gene matches: 8.

V gene TRBV6-2 or TRBV6-3 combines with J gene TRBJ2-7; 9 nucleotides align to TRBD2. After removal of 5 bases from V and 5 bases from J, the junction contained 7 bases not matched to a gene. This CDR3 is 14 amino acids long. The germline CDR1 and CDR2 sequences are MNHEY and SVGEGT. CDR3 DNA: TGTGCCAGCAGTCCGGGGCGGGAGGGCGACGAGCAGTACTTC. Translated, it gives CASSPGREGDEQYF.

This clone appeared a single time. This sequence joins TRBV11-3 and TRBJ2-7; maybe TRBD1 (5 bases). Germline V gene sequence: CDR1 SGHNT, CDR2 YENEEA. This CDR3 comprises 16 residues. V was pared by 6 bases and J by 2 bases, with 20 bases between. The CDR3 bases are TGTGCCAGCAGAAGGAATTGGAGACAGACTGCCTACGAGCAGTACTTC. Translated, it gives CASRRNWRQTAYEQYF. The whole variable domain, remainder taken from reference TRBV11-3 and TRBJ2-7, is EAGVVQSPRYKIIEKKQPVAFWCNPISGHNTLYWYLQNLGQGPELLIRYENEEAVDDSQLPKDRFSAERLKGVDSTLKIQPAELGDSAVYLCASRRNWRQTAYEQYFGPGTRLTVT.

V and J are TRBV6-5 and TRBJ2-7; TRBD1 is a possible D gene (6 bases). The CDR3 spans 14 residues. Looked up from germline, CDR1 is MNHEY and CDR2 is SVGAGI. Trimming cost V 4 bases and J 6 bases, with 16 bases left between them. The CDR3 region has the DNA TGTGCCAGCAGTTCGTCAGGGGCCCCCCGCGAGCAGTACTTC. Protein: CASSSSGAPREQYF.

This clone appeared a single time. The genes are TRBV5-5 and TRBJ2-5; D not certain. The CDR3 has 16 residues. Germline assignment: CDR1 SGHKS and CDR2 YYEKEE (reference sequence). V lost 0 bases and J 2 bases, leaving 14 bases between the germline ends. The CDR3 coding sequence is TGTGCCAGCAGCTTGGGGAGAGTGAGAAGGCAAGAGACCCAGTACTTC. It specifies CASSLGRVRRQETQYF.

The chain is built from TRBV5-1 and TRBJ2-1; 11 bases align to TRBD2. The germline gives CDR1 SGHRS, CDR2 YFSETQ. The CDR3 covers 16 residues. Trimming cost V 1 base and J 4 bases; bases outside gene matches: 4. The CDR3 is CASSLWGTSGYNEQFF. The CDR3 DNA is TGCGCCAGCAGCTTGTGGGGGACTAGCGGTTACAATGAGCAGTTCTTC.

As concerns this clone: Distinct nucleotide sequences in the sample also encode this CDR3. J is TRBJ2-2 and V is TRBV28; no clear D gene. The CDR3 spans 13 residues. The V end lost 4 bases, the J end lost 6 bases, and 9 bases lay between the germline ends. Germline CDR1 reads MDHEN; CDR2 reads SYDVKM. This CDR3 is CASSSLGAGELFF. For the CDR3, the DNA is TGTGCCAGCAGTTCCCTAGGTGCCGGGGAGCTGTTTTTT.

The chain's CDR3 is CATGVGRNEKLFF. DNA of the CDR3: TGTGCCACCGGGGTCGGAAGAAATGAAAAACTGTTTTTT. The chain recombines TRBV19 with TRBJ1-4, with D unclear. Germline CDR1 reads LNHDA; CDR2 reads SQIVND (reference sequence). Trimming removed 10 bases at V and 5 bases at J, with 14 bases between. The CDR3 is 13 residues long.

The V and J genes are TRBV19 and TRBJ2-7, with TRBD2 matching 11 bases. Trimming cost V 7 bases and J 4 bases; bases outside gene matches: 3. The V gene's germline CDR1 is LNHDA and CDR2 SQIVND (reference sequence). This CDR3 has 13 residues. DNA of the CDR3: TGTGCCAGTACCACTAGCGGGAGTTACGAGCAGTACTTC. Translating it yields CASTTSGSYEQYF.

The chain is built from TRBV29-1 and TRBJ2-1; 7 positions agree with TRBD2. The CDR3 sequence is 14 residues long. CDR1 is SQVTM and CDR2 is ANQGSEA in the germline V gene. V lost 7 bases, J lost 7 bases, and 13 bases stayed unmatched. As DNA, the CDR3 is TGCAGCGCCGGGGCGGAGCGGGATTGGAATGAGCAGTTCTTC. This sequence encodes CSAGAERDWNEQFF.

The rearrangement links TRBV7-2 to TRBJ2-2; TRBD2 might be the D (7 bases). The CDR3 loop spans 19 amino acids. Germline loops: CDR1 SGHTA, CDR2 FQGNSA. Trimming pared 4 bases from V and 5 bases from J, leaving 26 bases between. The DNA for the CDR3 is TGTGCCAGCAGCTCCGTAACGGGGGGCCATGTTAGACGAACCGGGGAGCTGTTTTTT. It yields the protein CASSSVTGGHVRRTGELFF.

The rearrangement joins TRBV6-6 to TRBJ2-7; D is ambiguous. Per germline, CDR1 MNHNY and CDR2 SVGAGI (reference sequence). The germline V and J ends were trimmed by 5 bases and 4 bases, with 18 bases remaining between them. The CDR3 length is 15 residues. CDR3 sequence: CASSRPTLDGYEQYF. The CDR3 DNA sequence: TGTGCCAGCAGTCGACCGACACTCGATGGTTACGAGCAGTACTTC.